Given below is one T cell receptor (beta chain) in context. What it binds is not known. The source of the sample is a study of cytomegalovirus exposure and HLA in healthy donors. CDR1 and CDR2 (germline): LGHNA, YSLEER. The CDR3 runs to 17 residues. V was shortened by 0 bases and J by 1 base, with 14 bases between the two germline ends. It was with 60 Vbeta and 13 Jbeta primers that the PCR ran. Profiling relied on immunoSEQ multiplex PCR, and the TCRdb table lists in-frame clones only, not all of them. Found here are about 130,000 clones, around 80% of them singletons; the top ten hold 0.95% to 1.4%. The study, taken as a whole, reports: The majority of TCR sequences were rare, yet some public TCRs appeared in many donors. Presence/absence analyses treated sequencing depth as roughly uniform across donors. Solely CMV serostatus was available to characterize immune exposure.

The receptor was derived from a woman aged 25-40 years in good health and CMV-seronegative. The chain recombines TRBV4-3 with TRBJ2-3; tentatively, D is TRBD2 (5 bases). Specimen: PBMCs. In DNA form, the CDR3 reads TGCGCCAGCAGCCAAGATCCCCCTGGACTGCGCACAGATACGCAGTATTTT. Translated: CASSQDPPGLRTDTQYF.